This T cell receptor (beta chain) was documented in a study of T cells in Graves' hyperthyroidism and ophthalmopathy. General study points: Most thyroid-expanded clonotypes above 0.001 were also found in blood. Ophthalmopathy prediction by the model preceded onset by a median about 6 months.

CDR3 length: 13 amino acids. Trimming cost V 6 bases and J 6 bases, with 14 bases left between them. Germline CDR1 LGHDT, CDR2 YNNKEL (reference sequence). It was RNA transcripts that yielded the amplified TCR beta CDR3 regions. The HTBI set primed first-round TCR CDR3 RT-PCR. Using its own MiXCR run on the multiplex PCR reads, TCRdb lists one record per CDR3 protein. The sample includes 730,000 or so distinct CDR3 sequences, around 19% of them seen just once. This clonotype was counted a few times. No antigen is known for it. The source material was blood. This receptor was obtained from a woman aged 45 to 65 with Graves' hyperthyroidism that later progressed to Graves' ophthalmopathy. The rearrangement joins TRBV3-1 to TRBJ1-2; maybe TRBD1 (5 bases). The CDR3 DNA is TGTGCCAGCAGTCAACACAGGTCGAATGGCTACACCTTC. Amino acids: CASSQHRSNGYTF.